This T cell receptor beta chain was captured in a study of T-cell memory formation after mild COVID-19. Turning to the study itself: There were largely donor-specific TCR clusters. Study findings and constraints: Clones shrinking from day 15 to 85 showed even CD4/CD8 mixes; later expanders tilted CD4+.

This clonotype was detected a few times. The antigen remains unidentified. V lost 5 bases to trimming and J lost 4 bases, with 15 bases between them. The CDR3 totals 15 residues. The germline CDR1 and CDR2 sequences are SGHNT and YYREEE (reference sequence). TCR alpha and TCR beta cDNA libraries carrying sample barcodes and UMIs came from 5'RACE with constant-segment primers. TCRdb reprocessed the 5' RACE reads via MiXCR and lists one record per CDR3 protein. Counted here are over 350,000 distinct CDR3 sequences, 20% to 25% occurring once; the ten biggest clones make up 7% to 9.5%. The sequenced sample was PBMCs or a T cell subset sorted from them (not recorded which). The V call is TRBV5-4, the J call TRBJ2-2; no clear D. The clonotype was recovered from an adult woman who had mild COVID-19 (a few samples of this study predate the infection). Cell type and time point are not known. CDR3 sequence (DNA): TGTGCCAGCAGAGACTCCGGAACGGGCACCGGGGAGCTGTTTTTT. The encoded protein is CASRDSGTGTGELFF. The full variable domain, with the rest looked up from reference TRBV5-4 and TRBJ2-2, is ETGVTQSPTHLIKTRGQQVTLRCSSQSGHNTVSWYQQALGQGPQFIFQYYREEENGRGNFPPRFSGLQFPNYSSELNVNALELDDSALYLCASRDSGTGTGELFFGEGSRLTVL.